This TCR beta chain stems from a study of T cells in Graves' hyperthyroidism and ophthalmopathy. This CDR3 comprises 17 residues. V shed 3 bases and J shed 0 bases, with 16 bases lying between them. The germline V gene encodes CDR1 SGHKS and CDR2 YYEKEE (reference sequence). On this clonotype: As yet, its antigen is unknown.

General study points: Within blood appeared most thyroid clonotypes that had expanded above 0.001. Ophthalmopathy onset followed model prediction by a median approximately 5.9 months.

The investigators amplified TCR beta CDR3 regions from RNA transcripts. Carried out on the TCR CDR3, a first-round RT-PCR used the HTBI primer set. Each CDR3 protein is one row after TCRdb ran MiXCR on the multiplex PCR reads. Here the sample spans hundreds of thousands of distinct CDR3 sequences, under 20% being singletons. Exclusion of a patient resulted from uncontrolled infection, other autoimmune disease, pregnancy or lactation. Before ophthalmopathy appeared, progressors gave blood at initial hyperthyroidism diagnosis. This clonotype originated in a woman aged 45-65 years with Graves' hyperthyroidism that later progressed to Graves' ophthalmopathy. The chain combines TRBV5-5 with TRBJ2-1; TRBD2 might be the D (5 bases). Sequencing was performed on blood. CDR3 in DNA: TGTGCCAGCAGCTACTTTGAGAGGGCCCGCTCCTACAATGAGCAGTTCTTC. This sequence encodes CASSYFERARSYNEQFF.